The clone carrying this T cell receptor beta chain has more than one count but fewer than ten. The data were obtained in a study of T-cell memory formation after mild COVID-19. TCRdb re-called the 5' RACE reads through MiXCR, storing one row per CDR3 protein. Of 200,000 to 250,000 distinct CDR3 sequences listed, approximately 30% are singletons. This receptor was obtained from an adult woman who had mild COVID-19 (a few samples of this study predate the infection). Cell type and time point are not known. Sequenced input: PBMCs or a T cell subset sorted from them (not recorded which).

CDR3 DNA: TGTGCCAGCAGCTTATGGGCTGAAAAACTGTTTTTT. It is translated as CASSLWAEKLFF. The chain recombines TRBV11-2 with TRBJ1-4, with D unclear. Trimming left V 2 bases short and J 7 bases short, with 5 bases between. Germline V lookup: CDR1 SGHAT, CDR2 FQNNGV. The CDR3 runs to 12 residues. Full variable domain (remainder filled in from reference TRBV11-2 and TRBJ1-4): EAGVAQSPRYKIIEKRQSVAFWCNPISGHATLYWYQQILGQGPKLLIQFQNNGVVDDSQLPKDRFSAERLKGVDSTLKIQPAKLEDSAVYLCASSLWAEKLFFGSGTQLSVL.